These 26 T cell receptor beta chains share one sample of origin, sequenced in a study of beta chain features in type 1 diabetes. Study-wide points: Among all four CD4+ subsets, Type 1 diabetes patients had TCRB CDR3s that were moderately but significantly shorter.

Antigens for these TCRs are unknown. TCRB transcripts that were expressed got sequenced, as all of the isolated RNA had been reverse transcribed. Only in-frame clones appear in the TCRdb table, and some are missing; sequencing was by immunoSEQ multiplex PCR. Of some 170,000 clones listed, roughly 60% are singletons. The sample was naive CD4+ T cells from blood. These receptor sequences come from a man aged 30-40 years with type 1 diabetes.

The V and J genes are TRBV27 and TRBJ2-5, with D perhaps TRBD2 (5 bases). Trimming left V 5 bases short and J 4 bases short, with 14 bases between. The germline gives CDR1 MNHEY, CDR2 SMNVEV (reference sequence). The CDR3 has 14 residues. This chain's CDR3 is CASSPSLARETQYF. The CDR3 DNA is TGTGCCAGCAGTCCGTCCTTAGCGCGAGAGACCCAGTACTTC.

The chain joins TRBV23-1 to TRBJ1-1; possibly TRBD1 for D (5 bases). TRBV23-1 is given ORF status, its function remaining uncertain. The V and J ends lost 0 bases and 3 bases respectively, with 8 bases between them. The CDR3 has 14 residues. As DNA, the CDR3 is TGCGCCAGCAGTCAATCCGGGGGGGACACTGAAGCTTTCTTT. It specifies CASSQSGGDTEAFF.

The chain couples TRBV15 to TRBJ1-1; 8 bases map to TRBD1. Germline lookup yields CDR1 LNHNV and CDR2 YYDKDF (reference sequence). The CDR3 length is 15 residues. The V gene end was trimmed by 1 base and the J gene end by 5 bases; junction bases not matched to a gene: 6. This CDR3 reads CATSRVDRAMTEAFF. The CDR3 bases are TGTGCCACCAGCAGAGTGGACAGGGCGATGACTGAAGCTTTCTTT.

This clone appeared once. The chain combines TRBV4-3 with TRBJ2-3; D may correspond to TRBD1 or TRBD2 (7 bases each). The V end lost 0 bases, the J end lost 3 bases, and 13 bases lay between the germline ends. Germline V CDR1 and CDR2: LGHNA, YSLEER. The CDR3 length is 16 residues. The CDR3 loop is CASSQDHRGGTDTQYF. CDR3 DNA: TGCGCCAGCAGCCAAGATCACAGGGGAGGGACAGATACGCAGTATTTT.

This clone was counted only a few times. The rearrangement uses TRBV7-9 and TRBJ1-6; D is ambiguous. Trimming pared 8 bases from V and 3 bases from J, leaving 14 bases between. This CDR3 comprises 15 residues. CDR1 SEHNR and CDR2 FQNEAQ come from the germline V gene (reference sequence). This CDR3 is CASGPGTGYNSPLHF. CDR3 in DNA: TGTGCCAGCGGGCCGGGAACGGGCTATAATTCACCCCTCCACTTT.

This chain joins TRBV7-2 and TRBJ1-3; no reliable D call. Trimming stripped 3 bases from V and 2 bases from J, with 14 bases between. Germline-derived CDR1 and CDR2 are SGHTA and FQGNSA. There are 16 residues in the CDR3. CDR3 DNA: TGTGCCAGCAGCTTCGCGGGGAGGGTCACTGGAAACACCATATATTTT. This gives the protein CASSFAGRVTGNTIYF.

The rearrangement joins TRBV10-3 to TRBJ2-2; D uncertain. With 8 bases removed from V and 1 base from J, the gap between germline ends came to 14 bases. The V gene's germline CDR1 is ENHRY and CDR2 SYGVKD. This CDR3 contains 15 residues. CDR3 DNA: TGTGCCATCCACCCGGATTACTTGAACACCGGGGAGCTGTTTTTT. Translating it yields CAIHPDYLNTGELFF.

The V gene is TRBV29-1, the J gene TRBJ2-2; D possibly corresponds to TRBD1 (5 bases). CDR3 length: 15 residues. Germline values: CDR1 SQVTM, CDR2 ANQGSEA. V was clipped by 4 bases and J by 4 bases, with 16 bases between them. The CDR3 nucleotides read TGCAGCGTTGGTTATCCAGGGAAGCTCACCGGGGAGCTGTTTTTT. Amino acids: CSVGYPGKLTGELFF.

This chain connects TRBV29-1 to TRBJ2-1; 8 positions agree with TRBD2. Germline V gene data show CDR1 as SQVTM and CDR2 as ANQGSEA. The CDR3 is 14 amino acids. Trimming took 4 bases from V and 2 from J; bases not matched to a gene: 4. This chain's CDR3 is CSVARGGTYNEQFF. The CDR3 nucleotides are TGCAGCGTTGCACGGGGGGGGACCTACAATGAGCAGTTCTTC.

Only a few counts were recorded for this clone. V gene TRBV4-3 combines with J gene TRBJ1-1; no reliable D call. This CDR3 region has 14 residues. V shed 0 bases and J shed 5 bases, with 10 bases lying between them. Germline V gene sequence: CDR1 LGHNA, CDR2 YSLEER. The CDR3 loop reads CASSQDRETTEAFF. The CDR3 nucleotides read TGCGCCAGCAGCCAAGATCGGGAAACGACTGAAGCTTTCTTT.

This chain joins TRBV2 and TRBJ1-2; D is uncertain. V was shortened by 2 bases and J by 4 bases, with 8 bases between the two germline ends. Germline CDR1 and CDR2: SNHLY and FYNNEI. The CDR3 covers 13 residues. CDR3 sequence (DNA): TGTGCCAGCAGTGAACGGTCGGCCTATGGCTACACCTTC. This codes for CASSERSAYGYTF. The full variable domain, rest sourced from reference TRBV2 and TRBJ1-2, is EPEVTQTPSHQVTQMGQEVILRCVPISNHLYFYWYRQILGQKVEFLVSFYNNEISEKSEIFDDQFSVERPDGSNFTLKIRSTKLEDSAMYFCASSERSAYGYTFGSGTRLTVV.

CDR3 residues: CSVDGTDYSNQPQHF. CDR3 sequence (DNA): TGCAGCGTCGACGGGACCGATTATAGCAATCAGCCCCAGCATTTT. V is TRBV29-1 and J is TRBJ1-5; TRBD1 is a possible D gene (5 bases). CDR1 SQVTM and CDR2 ANQGSEA come from the germline V gene. Trimming left V 6 bases short and J 0 bases short, with 15 bases between. This CDR3 has 15 amino acids.

In its sample, this clone was seen a few times. The V gene is TRBV7-2, the J gene TRBJ2-4; tentatively, D is TRBD2 (5 bases). The CDR3 sequence is 15 residues long. CDR1 and CDR2 from the germline V gene are SGHTA and FQGNSA. The V and J ends lost 8 bases and 1 base respectively, with 15 bases between them. CDR3 in DNA: TGTGCCAGCGGCCAGGAGGACTTCGCCAAAAACATTCAGTACTTC. Translation: CASGQEDFAKNIQYF. Full variable domain (remainder filled in from reference TRBV7-2 and TRBJ2-4): GAGVSQSPSNKVTEKGKDVELRCDPISGHTALYWYRQSLGQGLEFLIYFQGNSAPDKSGLPSDRFSAERTGGSVSTLTIQRTQQEDSAVYLCASGQEDFAKNIQYFGAGTRLSVL.

This clone was seen a few times. J is TRBJ2-1 and V is TRBV29-1; the D gene is possibly TRBD1 (5 bases). The germline V gene has CDR1 SQVTM and CDR2 ANQGSEA. V gave up 4 bases and J gave up 6 bases, with 16 bases separating them. This CDR3 comprises 14 residues. CDR3 bases: TGCAGCGTTGTAGAAGGGGCCCACGGCAATGAGCAGTTCTTC. Protein sequence: CSVVEGAHGNEQFF.

The chain joins TRBV27 to TRBJ2-7, with 9 positions matching TRBD2. Germline CDR1 is MNHEY and CDR2 is SMNVEV (reference sequence). The V and J ends lost 1 base and 2 bases, in that order; junction bases with no gene match: 6. The CDR3 loop spans 16 amino acids. The CDR3 region has the DNA TGTGCCAGCAGTTTATTCGAGACTAGCGGCCCCTACGAGCAGTACTTC. Translation gives CASSLFETSGPYEQYF.

The gene calls are TRBV27 and TRBJ2-4; 7 positions agree with TRBD1. The germline V gene encodes CDR1 MNHEY and CDR2 SMNVEV (reference sequence). V shed 1 base and J 8 bases; nucleotides not matched to a gene: 2. This CDR3 comprises 13 residues. The CDR3 DNA follows: TGTGCCAGCAGTTTATTGAGGGGGCACATTCAGTACTTC. The encoded protein is CASSLLRGHIQYF.

The chain employs TRBV30 and TRBJ2-5; 7 positions match TRBD1. The junction had 10 bases not matched to a gene; V was cut back by 5 bases and J by 4 bases. CDR3 size: 14 residues. Looked up from germline, CDR1 is GTSNPN and CDR2 is SVGIG (reference sequence). The CDR3 nucleotides read TGTGCCTGGGGGAGACAGGGAAGGGTAGAGACCCAGTACTTC. This gives the protein CAWGRQGRVETQYF.

This sequence joins TRBV25-1 and TRBJ1-4, with D maybe TRBD1 (6 bases). Germline V gene data show CDR1 as MGHDK and CDR2 as SYGVNS. V was cut by 2 bases and J by 5 bases, with 15 bases left in between. The CDR3 totals 16 residues. Written as DNA, the CDR3 is TGTGCCAGCAGTGAACCTCTGGACAGCCTAAATGAAAAACTGTTTTTT. It yields the protein CASSEPLDSLNEKLFF.

This chain links TRBV5-6 with TRBJ2-7; no clear D. Germline CDR1 is SGHDT and CDR2 is YYEEEE. The V end was cut by 7 bases, the J end by 5 bases, with 13 bases between. The CDR3 length is 12 residues. CDR3 in amino acids: CASAWFGDEQYF. The DNA for the CDR3 is TGTGCCAGCGCCTGGTTTGGTGACGAGCAGTACTTC. Using reference TRBV5-6 and TRBJ2-7 for the parts outside the CDR3, the full variable domain is DAGVTQSPTHLIKTRGQQVTLRCSPKSGHDTVSWYQQALGQGPQFIFQYYEEEERQRGNFPDRFSGHQFPNYSSELNVNALLLGDSALYLCASAWFGDEQYFGPGTRLTVT.

The chain joins TRBV28 to TRBJ2-7, with D hard to call. V was pared by 4 bases and J by 2 bases, with 15 bases between. The germline CDR1 and CDR2 sequences are MDHEN and SYDVKM. CDR3 length equals 15 residues. The CDR3 DNA sequence: TGTGCCAGCAGTTCGAGCTCACCCGAAACCTACGAGCAGTACTTC. It is translated as CASSSSSPETYEQYF.

This clone showed up just a few times. This specimen includes other DNA sequences encoding the same CDR3. This sequence joins TRBV30 and TRBJ1-1; no reliable D call. The germline V gene has CDR1 GTSNPN and CDR2 SVGIG (reference sequence). The CDR3 length is 11 residues. The V end was cut by 2 bases, the J end by 3 bases, with 4 bases between. The CDR3 coding sequence is TGTGCCTGGAGTCGAGACACTGAAGCTTTCTTT. This gives the protein CAWSRDTEAFF.

The sample holds a few counts of this clone. The chain carries TRBV19 and TRBJ2-5; D could derive from TRBD1 or TRBD2 (5 bases each). V was cut by 5 bases and J by 7 bases, with 14 bases left in between. Germline CDR1 reads LNHDA; CDR2 reads SQIVND (reference sequence). This CDR3 comprises 13 residues. The CDR3 loop reads CASSSGPDGTQYF. Here the CDR3 DNA reads TGTGCCAGTAGTTCGGGGCCCGATGGGACCCAGTACTTC.

This clone was picked up a small number of times. The chain uses TRBV4-3 and TRBJ2-5; D is possibly TRBD2 (6 bases). Germline V lookup: CDR1 LGHNA, CDR2 YSLEER. V lost 3 bases and J lost 2, with 10 bases in between. The CDR3 runs 14 residues. The chain's CDR3 is CASSHAGIQETQYF. The DNA for the CDR3 is TGCGCCAGCAGCCATGCGGGAATACAAGAGACCCAGTACTTC.

The V gene is TRBV7-9, the J gene TRBJ1-2; D unclear. The V gene lost 4 bases and the J gene lost 1 base, with 4 bases spanning the gap. Looked up from germline, CDR1 is SEHNR and CDR2 is FQNEAQ (reference sequence). CDR3 size: 12 residues. The CDR3 DNA reads as TGTGCCAGCAGCTCGAGTAACTATGGCTACACCTTC. This sequence encodes CASSSSNYGYTF.

V is TRBV29-1 and J is TRBJ2-4; 9 nucleotides line up with TRBD1. The germline V gene encodes CDR1 SQVTM and CDR2 ANQGSEA. The CDR3 has 14 amino acids. V was clipped by 6 bases and J by 2 bases; unmatched bases: 5. DNA for the CDR3: TGCAGCGTAAGAACAGGGGGCCCCAAAAACATTCAGTACTTC. Translation gives CSVRTGGPKNIQYF.

The CDR3 nucleotides read TGCAGTGCTAGCCCCGGAGGGCAGTTCTTC. Translating it yields CSASPGGQFF. The rearrangement joins TRBV20-1 to TRBJ2-1; D might be TRBD2 (5 bases). The CDR3 has 10 amino acids. CDR1 is DFQATT and CDR2 is SNEGSKA in the germline V gene (reference sequence). V gave up 3 bases and J gave up 12 bases, with 9 bases separating them.